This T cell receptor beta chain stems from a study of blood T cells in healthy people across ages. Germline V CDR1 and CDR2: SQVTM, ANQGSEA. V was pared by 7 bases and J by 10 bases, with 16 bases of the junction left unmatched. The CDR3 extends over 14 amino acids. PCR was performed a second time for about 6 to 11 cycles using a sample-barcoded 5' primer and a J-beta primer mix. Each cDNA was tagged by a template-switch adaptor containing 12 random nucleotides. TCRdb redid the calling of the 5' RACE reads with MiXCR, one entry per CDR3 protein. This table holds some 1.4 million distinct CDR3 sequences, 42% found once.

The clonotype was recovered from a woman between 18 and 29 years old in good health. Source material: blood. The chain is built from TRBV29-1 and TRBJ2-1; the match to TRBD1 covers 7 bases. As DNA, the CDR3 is TGCAGCGGAGAGCGAGGGGGACAGAGGAAGGAGCAGTTCTTC. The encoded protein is CSGERGGQRKEQFF.